A single sample is the source of the 19 T cell receptor beta chains below, sequenced in a study of blood T cell repertoires in COVID-19. The table came from immunoSEQ multiplex PCR; TCRdb's copy has only in-frame clones and leaves some out. The sample lists 390,000 or so clones; around four fifths were seen once. What was sequenced was PBMCs or T cells enriched from blood (not recorded which). The origin of the receptors is a woman aged 50 to 65 who had recovered from COVID-19.

CDR3 in amino acids: CASSHLRGDQPQHF. The CDR3 nucleotides are TGTGCCAGCAGCCATTTACGCGGGGATCAGCCCCAGCATTTT. The gene calls are TRBV4-2 and TRBJ1-5; unclear D gene. CDR1 and CDR2 from the germline V gene are LGHNA and YNFKEQ. Trimming took off 3 bases at V and 5 bases at J, with 11 bases between the two ends. The CDR3 has 14 amino acids.

The chain couples TRBV7-8 to TRBJ2-1; D remains ambiguous. Germline V gene sequence: CDR1 SGHVS, CDR2 FQNEAQ. Trimming took off 1 base at V and 7 bases at J, with 17 bases between the two ends. The CDR3 is 16 amino acids. CDR3 protein: CASSLGQSKSVNEQFF. CDR3 nucleotides: TGTGCCAGCAGCTTAGGGCAGAGCAAGAGCGTGAATGAGCAGTTCTTC.

This chain joins TRBV21-1 and TRBJ2-1; TRBD2, the table's D call, lacks a check against the DNA. TRBV21-1 is classified as a pseudogene. There are 19 residues in the CDR3. The chain's CDR3 is CASSRFGTSGREGDNEQFF. Written as DNA, the CDR3 is TGTGCCAGCAGCAGATTTGGGACTAGCGGGAGGGAGGGTGACAATGAGCAGTTCTTC.

The rearrangement links TRBV28 to TRBJ2-2; the match to TRBD2 covers 7 bases. Germline trimming cut 5 bases from V and 2 bases from J; bases unmatched to any gene: 14. There are 18 residues in the CDR3. Germline V lookup: CDR1 MDHEN, CDR2 SYDVKM. The CDR3 nucleotides read TGTGCCAGCAGTACGGTGCGGCTAGCGGAGTTTAACACCGGGGAGCTGTTTTTT. It encodes CASSTVRLAEFNTGELFF.

As to this clone: The same CDR3 arises from other DNA sequences in this sample as well. The rearrangement links TRBV2 to TRBJ1-2, with D hard to call. Germline V CDR1 and CDR2: SNHLY, FYNNEI. Trimming pared 4 bases from V and 0 bases from J, leaving 6 bases between. CDR3 length: 13 residues. CDR3 loop: CASSVGANYGYTF. The CDR3 DNA reads TGTGCCAGCAGTGTTGGAGCTAACTATGGCTACACCTTC.

The chain employs TRBV11-2 and TRBJ2-5; 10 positions match TRBD1. Germline V lookup: CDR1 SGHAT, CDR2 FQNNGV. The CDR3 contains 15 residues. J lost 4 bases, V lost 3 bases, and 5 bases had no gene match. CDR3: CASSFDRGRGETQYF. Here the CDR3 DNA reads TGTGCCAGCAGCTTCGACAGGGGGCGAGGAGAGACCCAGTACTTC.

This rearrangement joins TRBV18 to TRBJ1-2, with a possible D match to TRBD1 (5 bases). Germline CDR1 reads KGHSH; CDR2 reads LQKENI. Trimming took 6 bases from V and 3 from J, leaving 14 bases between them. The CDR3 covers 14 residues. The CDR3: CASSQKEGDYGYTF. The CDR3, as DNA: TGTGCCAGCTCCCAAAAGGAAGGGGACTATGGCTACACCTTC.

The chain employs TRBV9 and TRBJ2-2; TRBD1 matches 7 bases. The CDR3 sequence is 16 residues long. Looked up from germline, CDR1 is SGDLS and CDR2 is YYNGEE. V was pared by 2 bases and J by 2 bases, with 6 bases of the junction left unmatched. The CDR3: CASSVRQGVNTGELFF. For the CDR3, the DNA is TGTGCCAGCAGCGTTCGACAGGGCGTAAACACCGGGGAGCTGTTTTTT.

The chain recombines TRBV5-5 with TRBJ1-4; possible D gene TRBD1, 5 bases. The germline V gene has CDR1 SGHKS and CDR2 YYEKEE (reference sequence). This CDR3 spans 19 amino acids. Trimming shortened V by 1 base and J by 1 base, and 20 bases separated the two germline ends. CDR3: CASSLIPRSGLLTNEKLFF. CDR3 DNA sequence: TGTGCCAGCAGCTTGATTCCCCGGTCAGGGTTGTTAACTAATGAAAAACTGTTTTTT. Based on the CDR3 plus reference TRBV5-5 and TRBJ1-4, the full variable domain is DAGVTQSPTHLIKTRGQQVTLRCSPISGHKSVSWYQQVLGQGPQFIFQYYEKEERGRGNFPDRFSARQFPNYSSELNVNALLLGDSALYLCASSLIPRSGLLTNEKLFFGSGTQLSVL.

The chain combines TRBV27 with TRBJ1-1, with 8 bases identical to TRBD1. This CDR3 has 19 residues. After removal of 4 bases from V and 5 bases from J, the junction contained 21 bases not matched to a gene. Germline V CDR1 and CDR2: MNHEY, SMNVEV (reference sequence). The CDR3 region has the DNA TGTGCCAGCAGTTCCACCCCCCGGGGGCAGGGGGCCCGAAGGACTGAAGCTTTCTTT. Amino acid sequence: CASSSTPRGQGARRTEAFF.

V is TRBV4-2 and J is TRBJ1-6; no reliable D call. The CDR3 is 12 amino acids. The germline V gene has CDR1 LGHNA and CDR2 YNFKEQ. Trimming left V 1 base short and J 8 bases short, with 3 bases between. In DNA form, the CDR3 reads TGTGCCAGCAGCCAAGCGTATTCACCCCTCCACTTT. Translated: CASSQAYSPLHF.

The CDR3 reads CATSRDRSGHNQPQHF. The CDR3 DNA follows: TGTGCCACCAGCAGAGATAGGTCGGGTCACAATCAGCCCCAGCATTTT. The V call is TRBV15, the J call TRBJ1-5; D not resolved. In germline, CDR1 is LNHNV, CDR2 YYDKDF (reference sequence). V lost 0 bases, J lost 3 bases, and 12 bases lay in between. The CDR3 is made up of 16 amino acids.

About this clone: This specimen includes other DNA sequences encoding the same CDR3. V is TRBV6-5 and J is TRBJ1-6; TRBD1 matches at 7 bases. The germline V gene has CDR1 MNHEY and CDR2 SVGAGI. The V and J ends lost 2 bases and 6 bases, in that order; junction bases with no gene match: 1. The CDR3 spans 14 residues. This CDR3 reads CASSYRQGNSPLHF. In DNA form, the CDR3 reads TGTGCCAGCAGTTACCGACAGGGTAATTCACCCCTCCACTTT.

The J gene is TRBJ1-5, the V gene TRBV19; TRBD1 matches 9 bases. The CDR3 contains 15 residues. CDR1 LNHDA and CDR2 SQIVND come from the germline V gene (reference sequence). Unmatched junction bases numbered 5, after V lost 3 bases and J lost 5 bases. CDR3 nucleotide sequence: TGTGCCAGTAGTATTCACAGGGGGCGCGATCAGCCCCAGCATTTT. Translating it yields CASSIHRGRDQPQHF.

This clone was observed a few times. The chain combines TRBV3-1 (or the pseudogene TRBV3-2) with TRBJ2-7, with 7 nucleotides matching TRBD1. CDR1 LGHDT and CDR2 YNNKEL come from the germline V gene (reference sequence). CDR3 length: 14 residues. Trimming at V came to 6 bases and at J to 0 bases, leaving 5 bases not matched to a gene. CDR3 bases: TGTGCCAGCAGTACAGGGGTGGGCTCCTACGAGCAGTACTTC. Residues: CASSTGVGSYEQYF.

V is TRBV7-2 and J is TRBJ1-6; D is ambiguous. The CDR3 totals 17 residues. V lost 1 base to trimming and J lost 6 bases, with 16 bases between them. Germline V gives CDR1 SGHTA, CDR2 FQGNSA. The CDR3 coding sequence is TGTGCCAGCAGCTTAGGGGTGGCAGGTCGGCTTAATTCACCCCTCCACTTT. This gives the protein CASSLGVAGRLNSPLHF.

This chain connects TRBV4-3 to TRBJ2-7, with a weak D call TRBD1 (6 bases). The CDR3 length is 16 residues. Per germline, CDR1 LGHNA and CDR2 YSLEER. V lost 1 base and J lost 3, with 16 bases in between. The CDR3 reads CASSQGRQGLYYEQYF. The CDR3 bases are TGCGCCAGCAGCCAAGGGCGCCAGGGGCTATACTACGAGCAGTACTTC.

V usage is TRBV19 and J usage is TRBJ1-5, with D possibly matching TRBD1 (5 bases). This CDR3 has 15 amino acids. Trimming shortened V by 7 bases and J by 8 bases, and 21 bases separated the two germline ends. CDR1 LNHDA and CDR2 SQIVND come from the germline V gene (reference sequence). The CDR3 nucleotides are TGTGCCAGTACCGGCCCCGGGGAGGGGAATAAGCCCCAGCATTTT. It encodes CASTGPGEGNKPQHF.

The genes are TRBV18 and TRBJ2-1; D gene uncertain. V gave up 3 bases and J gave up 0 bases, with 18 bases separating them. Germline V gene sequence: CDR1 KGHSH, CDR2 LQKENI. CDR3 length: 18 amino acids. CDR3 region: CASSPLAPSKSSYNEQFF. CDR3 nucleotide sequence: TGTGCCAGCTCACCGTTGGCCCCCTCCAAAAGCTCCTACAATGAGCAGTTCTTC.